This TCR beta chain is from a study of blood T cells in healthy people across ages. Study conclusions and caveats: Long-lived donors carried more naive CD4+ cells and greater diversity than aged donors. Age showed a roughly linear inverse relationship with TCR beta diversity per million T cells. Strong correlation was found linking TCR beta diversity to naive T cell percentage.

This clonotype appeared a few times. As yet, its antigen is unknown. The donors, all healthy, were Caucasians living in Russia, aged about 6 to 90. The CDR3 covers 15 residues. V dropped 1 base and J dropped 3; count of bases not matched to a gene: 7. CDR1 and CDR2 (germline): DFQATT, SNEGSKA (reference sequence). A second PCR of about 7 to 12 cycles used a sample-barcoded 5' primer and a J-beta primer mix. MiXCR, run by TCRdb on the 5' RACE reads, gives a single entry per CDR3 protein. The sample includes over 700,000 distinct CDR3 sequences, roughly 50% of them seen just once. Material for sequencing was blood. The sequence was obtained from a man older than 75 in good health. The chain uses TRBV20-1 and TRBJ2-3; 7 bases agree with TRBD2. In DNA, the CDR3 is TGCAGTGCTAGAGTAGCGGGTGTGAGGACAGATACGCAGTATTTT. The encoded protein is CSARVAGVRTDTQYF.